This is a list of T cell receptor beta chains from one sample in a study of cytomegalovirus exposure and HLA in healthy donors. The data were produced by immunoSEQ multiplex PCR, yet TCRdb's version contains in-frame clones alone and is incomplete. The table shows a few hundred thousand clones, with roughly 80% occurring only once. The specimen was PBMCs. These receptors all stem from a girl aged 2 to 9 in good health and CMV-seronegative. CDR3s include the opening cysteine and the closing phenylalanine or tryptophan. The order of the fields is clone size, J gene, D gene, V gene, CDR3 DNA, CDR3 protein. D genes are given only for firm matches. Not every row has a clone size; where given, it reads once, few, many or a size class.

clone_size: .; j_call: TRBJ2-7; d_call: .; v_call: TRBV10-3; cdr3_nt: TGTGCCATCAGTGACGGGAGTCAGGACAGGGGACTAGGTCTTAAAAACGAGCAGTACTTC; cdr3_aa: CAISDGSQDRGLGLKNEQYF
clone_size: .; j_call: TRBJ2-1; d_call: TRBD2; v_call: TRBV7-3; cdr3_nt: TGTGCCAGCAGCTTATATGCGGGGGGACTAGCGGCCGCCTTATACAATGAGCAGTTCTTC; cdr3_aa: CASSLYAGGLAAALYNEQFF
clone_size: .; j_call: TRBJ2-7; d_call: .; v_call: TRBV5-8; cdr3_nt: TGTGCCAGCAGCTTATGGGGGGACGAGCAGTACTTC; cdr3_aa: CASSLWGDEQYF
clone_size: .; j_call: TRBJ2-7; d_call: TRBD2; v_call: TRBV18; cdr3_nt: TGTGCCAGCTCACCTTGGGGGAGGGCCTCCTACGAGCAGTACTTC; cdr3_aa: CASSPWGRASYEQYF
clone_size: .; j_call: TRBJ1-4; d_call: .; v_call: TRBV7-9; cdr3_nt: TGTTCCTCCAGCCCACAGGGCGAAAAACTGTTTTTT; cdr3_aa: CSSSPQGEKLFF
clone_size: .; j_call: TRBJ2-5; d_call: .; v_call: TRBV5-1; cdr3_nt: TGCGCCAGCAGCACTAGTCTGGAGACCCAGTACTTC; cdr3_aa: CASSTSLETQYF
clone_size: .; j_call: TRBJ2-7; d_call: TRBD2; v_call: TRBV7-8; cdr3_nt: TGTGCCAGCAGCTTAGGGACTAGCGGGAGCTACGAGCAGTACTTC; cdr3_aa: CASSLGTSGSYEQYF
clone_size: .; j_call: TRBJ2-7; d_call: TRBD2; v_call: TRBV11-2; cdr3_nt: TGTGCCAGCAGCCCGATAGCGGGAGGTGGGTACGAGCAGTACTTC; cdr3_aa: CASSPIAGGGYEQYF
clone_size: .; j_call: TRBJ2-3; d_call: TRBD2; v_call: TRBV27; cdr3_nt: TGTGCCAGCAGTCTGGGACTAGCGGGGGTAGATACGCAGTATTTT; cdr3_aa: CASSLGLAGVDTQYF
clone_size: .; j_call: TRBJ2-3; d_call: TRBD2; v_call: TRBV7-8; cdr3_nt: TGTGCCAGCAGCCCTCGGGGGGTAGCGGGGGCCAGTACGCAGTATTTT; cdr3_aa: CASSPRGVAGASTQYF
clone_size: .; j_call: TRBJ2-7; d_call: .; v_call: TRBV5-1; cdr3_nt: TGCGCCAGCAGCTTGTACAGGTCCAAGTACGAGCAGTACTTC; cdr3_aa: CASSLYRSKYEQYF
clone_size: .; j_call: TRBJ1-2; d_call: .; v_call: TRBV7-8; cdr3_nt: TGTGCCAGCAGCTTAGAAAGCCAGACAGGATTCTATGGCTACACCTTC; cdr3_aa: CASSLESQTGFYGYTF
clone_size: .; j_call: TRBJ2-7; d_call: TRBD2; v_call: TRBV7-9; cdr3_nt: TGTGCCAGCAGCTTAGAGGGCGGGGGAGCCTACGAGCAGTACTTC; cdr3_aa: CASSLEGGGAYEQYF
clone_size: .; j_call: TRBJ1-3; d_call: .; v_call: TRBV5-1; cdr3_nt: TGCGCCAGCAGCTTGGATCCGGGGGGGAACTCTGGAAACACCATATATTTT; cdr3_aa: CASSLDPGGNSGNTIYF
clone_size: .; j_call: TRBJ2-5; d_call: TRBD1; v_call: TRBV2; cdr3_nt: TGTGCCAGCAGTGCGGGACAGCAAGAGACCCAGTACTTC; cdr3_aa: CASSAGQQETQYF
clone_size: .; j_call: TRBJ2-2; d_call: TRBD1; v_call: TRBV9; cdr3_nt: TGTGCCAGCAGCGTAGAAAGGACAGGGGTCACCGGGGAGCTGTTTTTT; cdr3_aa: CASSVERTGVTGELFF
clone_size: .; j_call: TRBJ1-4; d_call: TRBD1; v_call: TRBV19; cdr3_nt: TGTGCCAGTAGCGACAGCCGGACAGGGGCTGAAAAACTGTTTTTT; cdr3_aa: CASSDSRTGAEKLFF
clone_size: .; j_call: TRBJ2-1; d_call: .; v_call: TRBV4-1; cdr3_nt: TGCGCCAGCAGCCAGCTTCCCCGGGACTTAAACAATGAGCAGTTCTTC; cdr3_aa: CASSQLPRDLNNEQFF
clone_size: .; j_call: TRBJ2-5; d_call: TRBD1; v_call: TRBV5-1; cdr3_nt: TGCGCCAGCAGCGGCAGGGGGCCAGAGACCCAGTACTTC; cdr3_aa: CASSGRGPETQYF
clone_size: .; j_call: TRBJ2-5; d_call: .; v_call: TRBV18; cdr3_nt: TGTGCCAGCTCACCAGGGGCAAAAGAGACCCAGTACTTC; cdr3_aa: CASSPGAKETQYF
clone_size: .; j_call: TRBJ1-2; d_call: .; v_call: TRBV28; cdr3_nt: TGTGCCAGCACTAAAGAATGGGCTGGAAAGGGCTACACCTTC; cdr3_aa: CASTKEWAGKGYTF
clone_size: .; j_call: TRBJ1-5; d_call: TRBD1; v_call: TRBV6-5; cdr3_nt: TGTGCCAGCAGACTTGACAGGGTGCCGGGTCAGCCCCAGCATTTT; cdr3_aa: CASRLDRVPGQPQHF
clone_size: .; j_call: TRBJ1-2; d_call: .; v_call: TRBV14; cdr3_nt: TGTGCCAGCAGCCAAGACCAGGTCTATGGCTACACCTTC; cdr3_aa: CASSQDQVYGYTF
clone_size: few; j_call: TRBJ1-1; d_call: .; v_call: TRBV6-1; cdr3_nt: TGTGCCAGCAGTAAGGAGGGCTTTGGATACACTGAAGCTTTCTTT; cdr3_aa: CASSKEGFGYTEAFF
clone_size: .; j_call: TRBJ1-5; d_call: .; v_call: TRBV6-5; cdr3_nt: TGTGCCAGCAGTTTCCGACAGGATAGCAATCAGCCCCAGCATTTT; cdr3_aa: CASSFRQDSNQPQHF
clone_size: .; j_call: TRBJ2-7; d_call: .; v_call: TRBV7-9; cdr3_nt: TGTTCCAGCAGCTCCACTGGAGGGACGGCCTACGAGCAGTACTTC; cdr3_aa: CSSSSTGGTAYEQYF
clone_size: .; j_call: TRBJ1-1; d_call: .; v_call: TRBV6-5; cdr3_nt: TGTGCCAGCAGATACGTAGGGAGAGTAACGGAAGCTTTCTTT; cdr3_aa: CASRYVGRVTEAFF
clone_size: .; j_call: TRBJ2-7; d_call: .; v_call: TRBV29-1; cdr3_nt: TGCAGCGTTGAGATCCGCGACAGGATAGGCTACGAGCAGTACTTC; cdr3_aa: CSVEIRDRIGYEQYF
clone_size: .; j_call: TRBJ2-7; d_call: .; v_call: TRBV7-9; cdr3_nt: TGTGCCAGCAGCTATATACTAGTGCACGAGCAGTACTTC; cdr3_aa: CASSYILVHEQYF
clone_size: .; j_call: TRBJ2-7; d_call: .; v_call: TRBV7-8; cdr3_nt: TGTGCCAGCAGCCACGGGACTCAGACCTACGAGCAGTACTTC; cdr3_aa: CASSHGTQTYEQYF